Below, 21 T cell receptor beta chains from the same sample are listed, as sequenced in a study of blood T cell repertoires in COVID-19. Method: immunoSEQ multiplex PCR; TCRdb's copy keeps in-frame clones and lacks some. The sample lists 75,000 or so clones, roughly 90% occurring once. Sequenced material: peripheral blood. Receptors were obtained from a man in his 70s with acute or convalescent COVID-19.

The gene calls are TRBV25-1 and TRBJ1-2; 10 nucleotides line up with TRBD1. The germline V gene has CDR1 MGHDK and CDR2 SYGVNS. This CDR3 is built from 14 residues. V was clipped by 3 bases and J by 4 bases; unmatched bases: 2. CDR3 loop: CASSDWTGGYGYTF. Written as DNA, the CDR3 is TGTGCCAGCAGTGATTGGACAGGGGGCTATGGCTACACCTTC.

This clone has only one observation. The rearrangement joins TRBV10-1 to TRBJ2-4; no definite D call. Looked up from germline, CDR1 is WNHNN and CDR2 is SYGVQD (reference sequence). Between the trimmed V and J ends, which lost 0 bases and 13 bases, there was a span of 13 bases. CDR3 length: 13 residues. CDR3 in amino acids: CASSESRQTIQYF. CDR3 nucleotide sequence: TGCGCCAGCAGTGAGTCCAGACAAACAATCCAGTACTTC.

This chain uses TRBV3-1 (or the pseudogene TRBV3-2) with TRBJ2-5, with TRBD2 matching over 7 bases. The CDR3 spans 16 residues. Germline CDR1 and CDR2: LGHDT and YNNKEL (reference sequence). V lost 3 bases and J lost 4; bases outside the gene matches: 11. As DNA, the CDR3 is TGTGCCAGCAGCCAGTGGAAGCGGGGCGGCACAGAGACCCAGTACTTC. Residues: CASSQWKRGGTETQYF.

V is TRBV7-9 and J is TRBJ1-2, with TRBD1 matching 7 bases. The V gene end was trimmed by 1 base and the J gene end by 4 bases; junction bases not matched to a gene: 3. The CDR3 runs 14 residues. CDR1 and CDR2 from the germline V gene are SEHNR and FQNEAQ (reference sequence). The CDR3 loop reads CASSLGQGGYGYTF. CDR3 coding DNA: TGTGCCAGCAGCTTAGGACAGGGAGGCTATGGCTACACCTTC. The complete variable domain, with remaining parts taken from reference TRBV7-9 and TRBJ1-2, reads DTGVSQNPRHKITKRGQNVTFRCDPISEHNRLYWYRQTLGQGPEFLTYFQNEAQLEKSRLLSDRFSAERPKGSFSTLEIQRTEQGDSAMYLCASSLGQGGYGYTFGSGTRLTVV.

The chain couples TRBV5-1 to TRBJ2-2, with 8 bases aligning to TRBD1. The V gene's germline CDR1 is SGHRS and CDR2 YFSETQ. The CDR3 consists of 15 residues. With 3 bases clipped from V and 2 bases from J, the junction kept 3 bases outside the gene matches. This CDR3 reads CASSSAGGNTGELFF. CDR3 bases: TGCGCCAGCAGCTCCGCAGGGGGCAACACCGGGGAGCTGTTTTTT.

The chain is built from TRBV30 and TRBJ2-7; a weak D match, TRBD1 (5 bases). V lost 2 bases and J lost 1, with 21 bases in between. The germline V gene encodes CDR1 GTSNPN and CDR2 SVGIG (reference sequence). CDR3 length equals 17 residues. The CDR3 reads CAWSKGGKGWESYEQYF. The CDR3 bases are TGTGCCTGGAGTAAGGGCGGCAAGGGGTGGGAATCCTACGAGCAGTACTTC.

The chain carries TRBV24-1 and TRBJ1-4; 8 bases agree with TRBD1. Germline CDR1 and CDR2: KGHDR and SFDVKD. The V segment lost 2 bases and the J segment 8 bases; nucleotides outside the gene matches: 6. CDR3 length: 15 amino acids. CDR3 coding DNA: TGTGCCACCAGTGATTCGGGACAGGTGGGGGAAAAACTGTTTTTT. Its protein is CATSDSGQVGEKLFF.

J is TRBJ2-1 and V is TRBV4-3; D gene uncertain. Trimming left V 1 base short and J 9 bases short, with 19 bases between. The germline V gene encodes CDR1 LGHNA and CDR2 YSLEER. The length of the CDR3 is 16 residues. The CDR3 here is CASSQAPPPAWAEQFF. The CDR3 region has the DNA TGCGCCAGCAGCCAAGCCCCGCCCCCTGCCTGGGCTGAGCAGTTCTTC.

The chain is built from TRBV6-1 and TRBJ1-5; a possible D gene is TRBD1 (6 bases). CDR3 length: 14 residues. Germline V lookup: CDR1 MNHNS, CDR2 SASEGT. V lost 3 bases, J lost 3 bases, and 9 bases lay in between. CDR3 DNA sequence: TGTGCCAGCAGTGAGGACAGCTTCAATCAGCCCCAGCATTTT. It translates to CASSEDSFNQPQHF.

The CDR3 protein is CASSPPNNEQFF. The CDR3 DNA follows: TGTGCCAGCTCACCACCCAACAATGAGCAGTTCTTC. This sequence joins TRBV18 and TRBJ2-1; D remains unclear. V lost 0 bases and J 5 bases, leaving 2 bases between the germline ends. The CDR3 extends over 12 amino acids. Germline V lookup: CDR1 KGHSH, CDR2 LQKENI.

The chain uses TRBV5-8 and TRBJ2-1, with 10 bases fitting TRBD2. The germline V gene has CDR1 SGHTS and CDR2 YDEGEE. CDR3 length equals 15 residues. Trimming cost V 4 bases and J 4 bases; bases outside gene matches: 5. CDR3 coding DNA: TGTGCCAGCAGCCCGACTAGCGGGCGTTACAATGAGCAGTTCTTC. Encoded protein: CASSPTSGRYNEQFF.

The chain has TRBV20-1 and TRBJ1-5; D remains unclear. Trimming cost V 3 bases and J 2 bases, with 8 bases left between them. The germline V gene has CDR1 DFQATT and CDR2 SNEGSKA (reference sequence). There are 13 residues in the CDR3. The CDR3, as DNA: TGCAGTGCTAGTGCCAGGCGCAATCAGCCCCAGCATTTT. It yields the protein CSASARRNQPQHF.

The V and J genes are TRBV5-1 and TRBJ2-3; possibly TRBD2 for D (6 bases). Germline V gives CDR1 SGHRS, CDR2 YFSETQ. V gave up 4 bases and J gave up 1 base, with 19 bases separating them. The CDR3 extends over 17 amino acids. The CDR3 DNA reads as TGCGCCAGCAGCGCGGACGGCCGGGACTCAGGCACAGATACGCAGTATTTT. It encodes CASSADGRDSGTDTQYF.

The chain links TRBV7-2 to TRBJ1-6; D is perhaps TRBD1 (5 bases). There are 17 residues in the CDR3. Between the trimmed V and J ends, which lost 5 bases and 9 bases, there was a span of 23 bases. CDR1 and CDR2 (germline): SGHTA, FQGNSA. The CDR3 region has the DNA TGTGCCAGCAGCAGAGTATCAGGGATGGAGTTAAGTTCACCCCTCCACTTT. Its protein is CASSRVSGMELSSPLHF.

The DNA of the CDR3 is TGTGCCAGCAGCACCCCCCCGCGCACCGGGGAGCTGTTTTTT. It translates to CASSTPPRTGELFF. This chain links TRBV5-4 with TRBJ2-2; D is unclear. Trimming removed 4 bases at V and 4 bases at J, with 11 bases between. Germline CDR1 reads SGHNT; CDR2 reads YYREEE (reference sequence). The CDR3 covers 14 residues.

This rearrangement joins TRBV11-2 to TRBJ1-5; D might be TRBD1 (5 bases). With 2 bases removed from V and 3 bases from J, the gap between germline ends came to 8 bases. The CDR3 totals 14 residues. CDR1 SGHAT and CDR2 FQNNGV come from the germline V gene. CDR3 sequence: CASSLQGNNQPQHF. CDR3 nucleotides: TGTGCCAGCAGCTTACAGGGCAACAATCAGCCCCAGCATTTT.

This clone appeared a few times. V usage is TRBV4-1 and J usage is TRBJ1-5, with a tentative D call TRBD1 (6 bases). CDR1 and CDR2 from the germline V gene are MGHRA and YSYEKL. Trimming took 4 bases from V and 1 from J, leaving 8 bases between them. The CDR3 is 14 amino acids. The DNA for the CDR3 is TGCGCCAGCAGCCCCACAGGGAGCAATCAGCCCCAGCATTTT. Protein product: CASSPTGSNQPQHF.

This clone has more than one count but fewer than ten. The rearrangement joins TRBV7-2 to TRBJ2-7; a possible D gene is TRBD2 (5 bases). Trimming removed 1 base from V and 0 bases from J, with 13 bases in between. The CDR3 consists of 16 residues. Per germline, CDR1 SGHTA and CDR2 FQGNSA. The CDR3 sequence: CASSLVRADLSYEQYF. CDR3 coding DNA: TGTGCCAGCAGCTTAGTGCGGGCCGATCTCTCCTACGAGCAGTACTTC.

The V gene is TRBV28, the J gene TRBJ2-1; TRBD1 matches 7 bases. This CDR3 is built from 14 residues. The trim removed 4 bases at V and 0 bases at J, leaving 0 bases unmatched. Germline CDR1 and CDR2: MDHEN and SYDVKM. CDR3 sequence (DNA): TGTGCCAGCAGTTGGGACAGCTCCTACAATGAGCAGTTCTTC. This gives the protein CASSWDSSYNEQFF.

The chain joins TRBV12-3 or TRBV12-4 to TRBJ2-7; D not certain. There are 11 residues in the CDR3. Between the trimmed V and J ends, which lost 6 bases and 0 bases, there was a span of 3 bases. The CDR3: CASSFSYEQYF. DNA for the CDR3: TGTGCCAGCAGCTTCTCCTACGAGCAGTACTTC.

The chain has TRBV5-4 and TRBJ1-6; 7 positions match TRBD1. Germline loops: CDR1 SGHNT, CDR2 YYREEE (reference sequence). This CDR3 spans 15 amino acids. Unmatched junction bases numbered 10, after V lost 4 bases and J lost 9 bases. The CDR3 coding sequence is TGTGCCAGCAGCCGGCGTGAGGGGGCTGGTTCACCCCTCCACTTT. It specifies CASSRREGAGSPLHF.